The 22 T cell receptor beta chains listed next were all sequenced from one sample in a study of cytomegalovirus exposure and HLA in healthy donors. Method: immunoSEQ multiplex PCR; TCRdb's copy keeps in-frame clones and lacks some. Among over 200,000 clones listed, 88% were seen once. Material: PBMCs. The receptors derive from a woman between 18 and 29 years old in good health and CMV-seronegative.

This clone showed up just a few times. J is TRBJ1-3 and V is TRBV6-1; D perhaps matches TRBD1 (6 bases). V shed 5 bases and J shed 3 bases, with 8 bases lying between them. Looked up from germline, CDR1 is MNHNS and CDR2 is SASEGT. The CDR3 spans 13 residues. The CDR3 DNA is TGTGCCAGCAGTCGGACAGTTGGAAACACCATATATTTT. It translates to CASSRTVGNTIYF.

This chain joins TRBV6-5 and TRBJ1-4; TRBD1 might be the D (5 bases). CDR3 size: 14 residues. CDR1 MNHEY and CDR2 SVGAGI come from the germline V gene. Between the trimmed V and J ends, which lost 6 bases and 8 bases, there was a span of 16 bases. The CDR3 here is CASSPSGTREKLFF. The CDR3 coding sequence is TGTGCCAGCAGCCCCTCGGGGACTCGCGAAAAACTGTTTTTT.

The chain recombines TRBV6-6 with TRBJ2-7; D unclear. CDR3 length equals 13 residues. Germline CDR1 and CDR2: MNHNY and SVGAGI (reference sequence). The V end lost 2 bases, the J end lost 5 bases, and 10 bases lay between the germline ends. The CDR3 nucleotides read TGTGCCAGCAGTTACGGTAGTGGAGACGAGCAGTACTTC. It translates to CASSYGSGDEQYF.

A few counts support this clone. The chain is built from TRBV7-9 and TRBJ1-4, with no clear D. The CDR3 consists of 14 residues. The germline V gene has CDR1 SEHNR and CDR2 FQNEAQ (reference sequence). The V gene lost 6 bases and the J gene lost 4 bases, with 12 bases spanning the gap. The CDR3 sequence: CASSSTMLNEKLFF. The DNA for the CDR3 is TGTGCCAGCAGTTCTACCATGCTTAATGAAAAACTGTTTTTT.

CDR3 coding DNA: TGTGCCAGCAGCTTACTTCCTAGCTCCTACAATGAGCAGTTCTTC. Its protein product is CASSLLPSSYNEQFF. The chain is built from TRBV7-3 and TRBJ2-1; D uncertain. The length of the CDR3 is 15 residues. V was cut by 2 bases and J by 0 bases, with 8 bases left in between. CDR1 is SGHTA, CDR2 FQGTGA, per germline.

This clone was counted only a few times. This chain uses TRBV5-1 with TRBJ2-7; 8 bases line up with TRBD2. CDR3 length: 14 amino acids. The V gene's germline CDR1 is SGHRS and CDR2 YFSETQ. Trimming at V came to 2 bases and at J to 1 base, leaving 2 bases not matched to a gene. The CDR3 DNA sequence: TGCGCCAGCAGCTTAAGCGGGGGTTCCTACGAGCAGTACTTC. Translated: CASSLSGGSYEQYF.

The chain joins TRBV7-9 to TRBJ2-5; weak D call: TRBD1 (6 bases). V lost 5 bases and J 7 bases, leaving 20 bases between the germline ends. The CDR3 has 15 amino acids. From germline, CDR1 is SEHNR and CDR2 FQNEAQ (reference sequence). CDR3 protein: CASSPQRTGLPTQYF. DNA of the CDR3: TGTGCCAGCAGCCCTCAGCGAACAGGGCTGCCGACCCAGTACTTC.

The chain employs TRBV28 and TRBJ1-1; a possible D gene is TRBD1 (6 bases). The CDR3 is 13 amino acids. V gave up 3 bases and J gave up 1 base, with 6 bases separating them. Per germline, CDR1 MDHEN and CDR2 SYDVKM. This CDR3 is CASSFRGNTEAFF. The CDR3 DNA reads TGTGCCAGCAGTTTCAGGGGGAACACTGAAGCTTTCTTT.

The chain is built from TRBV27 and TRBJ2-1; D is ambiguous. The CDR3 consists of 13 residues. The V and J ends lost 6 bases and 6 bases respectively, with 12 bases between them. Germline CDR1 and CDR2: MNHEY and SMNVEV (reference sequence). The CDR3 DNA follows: TGTGCCAGCAGGGTGAGCCCCCTCAATGAGCAGTTCTTC. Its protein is CASRVSPLNEQFF.

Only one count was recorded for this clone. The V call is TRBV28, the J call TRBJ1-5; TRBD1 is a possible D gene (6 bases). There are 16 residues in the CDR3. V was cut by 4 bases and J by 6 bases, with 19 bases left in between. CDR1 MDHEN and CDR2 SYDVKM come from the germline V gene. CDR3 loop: CASSSAGGPTTQPQHF. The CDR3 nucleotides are TGTGCCAGCAGTTCAGCGGGGGGGCCCACCACTCAGCCCCAGCATTTT.

The CDR3 DNA sequence: TGTGCCAGCATTGTCAGGGGGGCGTTATACAGTGGTGGCTACACCTTC. It codes for CASIVRGALYSGGYTF. This chain uses TRBV28 with TRBJ1-2; 7 bases line up with TRBD1. Germline loops: CDR1 MDHEN, CDR2 SYDVKM. This CDR3 spans 16 amino acids. The trim removed 7 bases at V and 7 bases at J, leaving 18 bases unmatched.

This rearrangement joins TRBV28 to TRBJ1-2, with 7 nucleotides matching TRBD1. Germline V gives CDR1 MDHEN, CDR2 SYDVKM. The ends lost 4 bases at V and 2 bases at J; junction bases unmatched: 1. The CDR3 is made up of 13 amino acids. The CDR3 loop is CASSWGQNYGYTF. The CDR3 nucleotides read TGTGCCAGCAGTTGGGGACAGAACTATGGCTACACCTTC.

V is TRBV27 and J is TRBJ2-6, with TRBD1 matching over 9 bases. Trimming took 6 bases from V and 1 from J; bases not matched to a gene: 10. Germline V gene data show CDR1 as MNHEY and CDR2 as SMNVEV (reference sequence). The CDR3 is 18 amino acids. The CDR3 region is CASRGVGQGNSGANVLTF. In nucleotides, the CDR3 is TGTGCCAGCAGAGGGGTGGGACAGGGAAATTCTGGGGCCAACGTCCTGACTTTC. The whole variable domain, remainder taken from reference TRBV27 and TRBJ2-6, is EAQVTQNPRYLITVTGKKLTVTCSQNMNHEYMSWYRQDPGLGLRQIYYSMNVEVTDKGDVPEGYKVSRKEKRNFPLILESPSPNQTSLYFCASRGVGQGNSGANVLTFGAGSRLTVL.

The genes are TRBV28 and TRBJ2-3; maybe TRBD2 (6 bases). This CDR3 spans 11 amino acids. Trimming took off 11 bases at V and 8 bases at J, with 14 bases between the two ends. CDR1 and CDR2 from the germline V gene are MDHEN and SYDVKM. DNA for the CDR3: TGTGCCTGGGCTCGGGGAGGTACGCAGTATTTT. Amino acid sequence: CAWARGGTQYF. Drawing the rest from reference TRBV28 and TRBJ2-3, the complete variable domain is DVKVTQSSRYLVKRTGEKVFLECVQDMDHENMFWYRQDPGLGLRLIYFSYDVKMKEKGDIPEGYSVSREKKERFSLILESASTNQTSMYLCAWARGGTQYFGPGTRLTVL.

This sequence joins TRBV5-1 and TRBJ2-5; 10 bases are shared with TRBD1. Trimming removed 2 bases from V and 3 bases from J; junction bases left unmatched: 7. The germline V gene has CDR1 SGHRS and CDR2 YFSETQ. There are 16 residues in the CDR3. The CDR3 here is CASSFAGQGIKETQYF. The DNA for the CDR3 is TGCGCCAGCAGCTTTGCGGGACAGGGGATAAAAGAGACCCAGTACTTC.

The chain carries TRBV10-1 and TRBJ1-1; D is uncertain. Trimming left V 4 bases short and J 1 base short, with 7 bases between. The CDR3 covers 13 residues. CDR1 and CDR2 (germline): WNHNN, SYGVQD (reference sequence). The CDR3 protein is CASSAIQNTEAFF. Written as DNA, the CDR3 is TGCGCCAGCAGTGCTATTCAGAACACTGAAGCTTTCTTT.

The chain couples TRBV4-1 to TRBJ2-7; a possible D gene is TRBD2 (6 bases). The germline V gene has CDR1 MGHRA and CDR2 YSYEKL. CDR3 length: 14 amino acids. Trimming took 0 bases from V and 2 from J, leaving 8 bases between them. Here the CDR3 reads CASSQEAGPYEQYF. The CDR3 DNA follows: TGCGCCAGCAGCCAAGAGGCGGGGCCCTACGAGCAGTACTTC.

The DNA of the CDR3 is TGTGCCAGCAGTTACTTACTAGCGGGAGGCAATGAGCAGTTCTTC. This codes for CASSYLLAGGNEQFF. The rearrangement links TRBV6-5 to TRBJ2-1, with TRBD2 matching over 12 bases. This CDR3 comprises 15 residues. The germline V gene encodes CDR1 MNHEY and CDR2 SVGAGI. Germline trimming cut 1 base from V and 6 bases from J; bases unmatched to any gene: 1.

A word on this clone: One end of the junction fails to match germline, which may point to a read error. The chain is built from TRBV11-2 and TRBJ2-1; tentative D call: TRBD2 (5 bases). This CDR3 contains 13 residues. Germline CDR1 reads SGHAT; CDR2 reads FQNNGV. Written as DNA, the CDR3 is TGTGCCAGCAGCCTAGAGTCGCAAGCGGCGCAGTTCTTC. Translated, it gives CASSLESQAAQFF.

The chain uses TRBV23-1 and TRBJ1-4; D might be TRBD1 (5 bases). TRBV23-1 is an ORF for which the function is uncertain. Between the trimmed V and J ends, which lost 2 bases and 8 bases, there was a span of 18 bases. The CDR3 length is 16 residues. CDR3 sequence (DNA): TGCGCCAGCAGTCAAGCCGAGACAGCGTTTCAGGAAAAACTGTTTTTT. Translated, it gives CASSQAETAFQEKLFF.

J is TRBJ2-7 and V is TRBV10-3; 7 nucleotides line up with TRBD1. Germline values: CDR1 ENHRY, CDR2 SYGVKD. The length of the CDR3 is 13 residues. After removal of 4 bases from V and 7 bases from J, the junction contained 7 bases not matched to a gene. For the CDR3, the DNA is TGTGCCATCAGTGGACAGGGTTCAGAGGAGCAGTACTTC. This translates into CAISGQGSEEQYF.

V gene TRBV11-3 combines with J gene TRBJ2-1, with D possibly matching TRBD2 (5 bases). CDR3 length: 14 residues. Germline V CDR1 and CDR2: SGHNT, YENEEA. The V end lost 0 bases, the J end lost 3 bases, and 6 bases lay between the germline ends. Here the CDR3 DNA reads TGTGCCAGCAGCTTAGACGGGAACTACAATGAGCAGTTCTTC. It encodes CASSLDGNYNEQFF.